This TCR beta chain came from a study of T cell responses to AZD1222 COVID-19 vaccine. Across the study: Doses given second, at about 4 or about 12 weeks, were pooled. Study-level points and caveats: AZD1222 recipients seropositive at baseline numbered only 5 to 7. Two AZD1222 administrations were followed by greater Spike-specific TCR breadth and depth. CD4 TCRs linked to vaccination spanned spike, dominating at 160-218 and 743-854.

In the case of this clone: Its antigen is as yet unknown.

The CDR3 covers 12 residues. Germline CDR1 and CDR2: MNHEY and SVGAGI. V trimming: 7 bases; J trimming: 2 bases; junction bases outside the gene matches: 2. Data came from immunoSEQ multiplex PCR; TCRdb stores just in-frame clones and leaves some out. The sample lists some 120,000 clones, 90% to 95% occurring once. The gene calls are TRBV6-5 and TRBJ2-7, with 7 bases matching TRBD2. The sequence was obtained from an adult in good health. Sequencing was performed on peripheral blood, taken on day 0 of AZD1222 vaccination. This chain's CDR3 is CASTSGAYEQYF. The CDR3 nucleotides are TGTGCCAGCACGAGCGGGGCCTACGAGCAGTACTTC.